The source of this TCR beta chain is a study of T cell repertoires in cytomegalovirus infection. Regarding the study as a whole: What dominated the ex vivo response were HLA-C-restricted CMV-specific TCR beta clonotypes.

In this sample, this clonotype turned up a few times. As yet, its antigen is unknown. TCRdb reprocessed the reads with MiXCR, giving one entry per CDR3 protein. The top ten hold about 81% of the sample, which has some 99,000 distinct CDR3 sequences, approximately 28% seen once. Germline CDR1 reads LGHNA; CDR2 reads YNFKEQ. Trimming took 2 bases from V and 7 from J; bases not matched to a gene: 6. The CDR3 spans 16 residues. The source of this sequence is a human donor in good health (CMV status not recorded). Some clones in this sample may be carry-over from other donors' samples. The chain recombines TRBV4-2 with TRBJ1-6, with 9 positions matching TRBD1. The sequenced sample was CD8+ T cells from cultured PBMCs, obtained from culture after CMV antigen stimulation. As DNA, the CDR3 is TGTGCCAGCAGCCAACCTGGACAGGGGATCAATTCACCCCTCCACTTT. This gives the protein CASSQPGQGINSPLHF.